Presented here are 4 T cell receptor beta chains from one specimen sequenced in a study of early stage breast cancer tumors. Some clones are missing from TCRdb's copy, which holds only in-frame ones; the method was immunoSEQ multiplex PCR. The sample lists around 20,000 clones, about 86% seen once, with under 2% in the top ten. The sample was blood. The source is a person aged 65-85 years with breast cancer.

This sequence joins TRBV11-2 and TRBJ2-5; 9 nucleotides align to TRBD1. Germline trimming cut 3 bases from V and 5 bases from J; bases unmatched to any gene: 7. Germline loops: CDR1 SGHAT, CDR2 FQNNGV. CDR3 length: 15 amino acids. This CDR3 is CASSFEDRGMETQYF. In DNA, the CDR3 is TGTGCCAGCAGCTTTGAGGACAGGGGAATGGAGACCCAGTACTTC.

The V call is TRBV30, the J call TRBJ1-5; D unresolved. Trimming removed 2 bases from V and 5 bases from J, with 10 bases in between. CDR3 length equals 13 residues. Germline-derived CDR1 and CDR2 are GTSNPN and SVGIG (reference sequence). The CDR3 is CAWSLSQDQPQHF. CDR3 bases: TGTGCCTGGAGTCTTTCTCAGGATCAGCCCCAGCATTTT.

The chain employs TRBV2 and TRBJ1-5; tentative D call: TRBD1 (5 bases). V gave up 2 bases and J gave up 6 bases, with 11 bases separating them. Germline loops: CDR1 SNHLY, CDR2 FYNNEI. This CDR3 spans 14 amino acids. The chain's CDR3 is CASSESGLGQPQHF. DNA of the CDR3: TGTGCCAGCAGTGAATCAGGGTTGGGTCAGCCCCAGCATTTT.

The V gene is TRBV10-2, the J gene TRBJ2-2; D is uncertain. Germline V gene sequence: CDR1 WSHSY, CDR2 SAAADI. This CDR3 has 14 residues. Trimming shortened V by 4 bases and J by 0 bases, and 6 bases separated the two germline ends. The CDR3 nucleotides read TGCGCCAGCAGTGTTCTCCCGAACACCGGGGAGCTGTTTTTT. Encoded protein: CASSVLPNTGELFF.